This TCR beta chain stems from a study of T cells in Graves' hyperthyroidism and ophthalmopathy (dated by TCRdb to about 2019). For the study in its entirety: Peripheral blood samples were taken at the time of initial diagnosis, prior to any treatment. After blood sampling, hyperthyroidism patients were treated with methimazole at a starting dose of 30 mg daily, and ophthalmopathy patients were treated with high-dose intravenous methylprednisolone. Prospective prediction of ophthalmopathy was tested in an independent validation cohort consisting of 18 to 20 hyperthyroidism patients and 15 or so patients who later progressed to ophthalmopathy. The paper reports TCR Vbeta CDR3 sequencing of 135 peripheral blood samples: 43 ophthalmopathy, about 75 hyperthyroidism and around 17 progressor patients. To identify distinguishing TCR V-J signatures, a discovery cohort of about a hundred patients was used, comprising approximately 40 with Graves' ophthalmopathy and about 59 with stable Graves' hyperthyroidism. The 75 to 100 discovery patients were divided at random into training and test sets in a 7:3 ratio. In about six Graves' hyperthyroidism patients, the study also compared T-cell repertoires from thyroid tissue with T-cell repertoires from blood.

Moderately to severely active disease, a Clinical Activity Score of at least 3, a NOSPECS grade of at least 4, and a duration under 3 months were present in ophthalmopathy patients. Any patient with an uncontrolled infection, another autoimmune disease, pregnancy or lactation was excluded. Clinical symptoms, serum thyroxine and TRAb, thyroid ultrasound, and orbital computed tomography formed the basis for the diagnoses. PBMCs were separated from about 10 ml of fresh peripheral blood using Ficoll-Paque density gradient centrifugation. Total RNA was extracted with Trizol reagent, and quality was checked on an Agilent 2100 Bioanalyzer. Ten or more counts support this clonotype. It has no known antigen specificity. Within one base of it there is no much larger clone, and no base qualities were kept. The paper's findings and limits, for the study overall: A model built on a 13 V-J signature distinguished ophthalmopathy from stable hyperthyroidism, reaching roughly 88% sensitivity and about 81% specificity in cross-validation and 80%/75% in testing. No statistical method was used to set the sample size in advance, and investigators knew the group allocation. Most expanded thyroid clonotypes (frequency above 0.001) were also found in blood, which suggests that blood repertoires may mirror thyroid immune responses. In validation, progression to ophthalmopathy was predicted by the model with nearly 71% sensitivity and 72.22% specificity, a median of around 5.9 months before onset.

The TCR beta CDR3 regions were amplified from RNA transcripts. A first-round RT-PCR of the TCR CDR3 used the HTBI primer set with the Qiagen OneStep RT-PCR kit. A second multiplex PCR round built the libraries, followed by size selection and purification. Sequencing of the libraries was done on an Illumina HiSeq2000 using paired-end 100 bp reads. Processing in the source paper ran as follows. Raw data were processed with SOAPnuke, discarding reads with adapters, uncalled bases, mean Phred below 15, or no exact constant-primer or identifier match. High-quality paired reads were merged with COPE v1.2.5, and unique nucleotide sequences were defined as clonotypes. Clonotypes were aligned to IMGT TRBV, TRBD and TRBJ reference segments using MiTCR v1.1. The analysis included only V-J combinations with a frequency above 0.0001, which together covered 98% to 99.2% of the repertoires. The TCS score was defined as F50 (clonal expansion) divided by E x V (chaos), with BLOSUM62-based TCRdist calculated between CDR3 peptides within each V-J. Welch's t-statistics and random forest reduced around 550 V-J features to about 13, which were used in a naive Bayes classifier (R e1071). Clones were called with MiXCR by TCRdb after fastp trimmed the public reads at Q25, and only in-frame beta chains were retained. For every CDR3 protein sequence, its rows merge into one entry that carries the most common genes and DNA. In this record, the V and J calls reflect TCRdb's handling and not the investigators' own analysis. Recorded for this sample are hundreds of thousands of distinct CDR3 sequences; more than 12% of them occurred a single time. The ten largest clones capture roughly an eighth of the sample.

What was sequenced was blood. The TCR originated in a woman in her fifties or sixties with Graves' ophthalmopathy.

The DNA sequence reads TGTGCCAGCTCACCCGGGACACCCAAGAGGGATGAGCAGTTCTTC. This sequence encodes CASSPGTPKRDEQFF. Here the chain combines TRBV18 and TRBJ2-1; TRBD1 might be the D gene, on 6 matching bases. From cysteine to phenylalanine, the CDR3 is 15 amino acids long. CDR3 DNA is the only sequence kept; it has 45 bases, read in frame from the first base. CDR1 and CDR2 are read off the germline V gene as KGHSH and LQKENI. V gives up 3 bases and J gives up 8 bases, and the segment between their germline ends measures 17 bases.